The rows below give T cell receptor beta chains drawn from one sample of a study of T-cell reconstitution after alpha-beta-depleted transplantation in children. TCRdb passed the PCR reads through MiXCR, listing each CDR3 protein once. The sample has approximately 82,000 distinct CDR3 sequences, around 15% seen once. The sample in question was PBMCs, mostly from graft donor cells, obtained 180 days after TCRalphabeta/CD19-depleted stem cell transplant. Receptors were obtained from a male patient between 2 and 15 years old who had a stem cell transplant for acute lymphoblastic leukemia, so the T cells may come from the graft donor. Both conserved end residues are part of each CDR3. A D gene is named only where the DNA matches it firmly. Rows give clone size only sometimes, using once, few, many, or a class for an expanded clone.

DNA: TGTGCCAGCAGCCTCATTGGGGGAGAAGTCTATGGCTACACCTTC; CDR3: CASSLIGGEVYGYTF; J: TRBJ1-2; size: -; D: -; V: TRBV7-2
DNA: TGTGCCAGCAGTGAATATAGGGGTTCCGGTGGCTACACCTTC; CDR3: CASSEYRGSGGYTF; J: TRBJ1-2; size: few; D: -; V: TRBV6-1
DNA: TGCGCCAGCAGCTTGGAGCAGGTGGGCACTGAAGCTTTCTTT; CDR3: CASSLEQVGTEAFF; J: TRBJ1-1; size: few; D: -; V: TRBV5-1
DNA: TGTGCCAGCAGTTTAATAGGGTTGGAGACCCAGTACTTC; CDR3: CASSLIGLETQYF; J: TRBJ2-5; size: -; D: -; V: TRBV28
DNA: TGTGCCAGCAGAAAATGGACAGACTCTGGAAACACCATATATTTT; CDR3: CASRKWTDSGNTIYF; J: TRBJ1-3; size: -; D: -; V: TRBV3-1
DNA: TGCAGTGCTAGCTGGGGGCAGAGCAATCAGCCCCAGCATTTT; CDR3: CSASWGQSNQPQHF; J: TRBJ1-5; size: many; D: -; V: TRBV20-1
DNA: TGCAGTGCTAGAGATTCTAGCGCCCAAGAGACCCAGTACTTC; CDR3: CSARDSSAQETQYF; J: TRBJ2-5; size: many; D: -; V: TRBV20-1
DNA: TGCAGTGCTGTCCGGGACATCGGTTCACCCCTCCACTTT; CDR3: CSAVRDIGSPLHF; J: TRBJ1-6; size: once; D: -; V: TRBV20-1
DNA: TGCAGTGCTAGAAAGCGGACAGGGGATCAGCCCCAGCATTTT; CDR3: CSARKRTGDQPQHF; J: TRBJ1-5; size: few; D: TRBD1; V: TRBV20-1
DNA: TGCGCCAGCAGCCAAGTACCGGAGAACACTGAAGCTTTCTTT; CDR3: CASSQVPENTEAFF; J: TRBJ1-1; size: many; D: -; V: TRBV4-3
DNA: TGCAGTGCTAGAGCCCCGTCGGGGCAAGAGACCCAGTACTTC; CDR3: CSARAPSGQETQYF; J: TRBJ2-5; size: few; D: -; V: TRBV20-1
DNA: TGCGCCAGCAGCTTGGAAGGGGTTGAAGCTTTCTTT; CDR3: CASSLEGVEAFF; J: TRBJ1-1; size: many; D: -; V: TRBV5-1
DNA: TGTGCCAGCAGCTTGAGCGACAGGGGGGAGCAGTTCTTC; CDR3: CASSLSDRGEQFF; J: TRBJ2-1; size: few; D: TRBD1; V: TRBV11-2
DNA: TGTGCCACCTCCAACGCAGAGAGCGGGGCCGTAGGGCAGGGCTTCAATCAGCCCCAGCATTTT; CDR3: CATSNAESGAVGQGFNQPQHF; J: TRBJ1-5; size: -; D: -; V: TRBV15
DNA: TGTGCCAGCAGCGACCCAACGGTCAGGGGGTTAAACACTGAAGCTTTCTTT; CDR3: CASSDPTVRGLNTEAFF; J: TRBJ1-1; size: few; D: TRBD1; V: TRBV9
DNA: TGCGCCAGCAGCTTGGCCGCCAGCGGGGGGGCGAACACCGGGGAGCTGTTTTTT; CDR3: CASSLAASGGANTGELFF; J: TRBJ2-2; size: -; D: TRBD2; V: TRBV5-1
DNA: TGTGCCACCAGCAGGGACAGGAACCAAGAGACCCAGTACTTC; CDR3: CATSRDRNQETQYF; J: TRBJ2-5; size: -; D: TRBD1; V: TRBV15
DNA: TGTGCCAGCAGCTTACTCGGAGAGGGACTAGCGGGGGAGACCCAGTACTTC; CDR3: CASSLLGEGLAGETQYF; J: TRBJ2-5; size: -; D: TRBD2; V: TRBV11-2
DNA: TGCGCCAGCAGCCGAGATAGGCCCTGGGAAGCTTTCTTT; CDR3: CASSRDRPWEAFF; J: TRBJ1-1; size: -; D: -; V: TRBV4-1
DNA: TGTGCCAGCAGGCAAATCTGGGAGGGTGAGCAGTTCTTC; CDR3: CASRQIWEGEQFF; J: TRBJ2-1; size: -; D: TRBD2; V: TRBV12-3/TRBV12-4
DNA: TGTGCCAGTAGCGTCACAGGACCCAATCAGCCCCAGCATTTT; CDR3: CASSVTGPNQPQHF; J: TRBJ1-5; size: many; D: -; V: TRBV19
DNA: TGTGCCAGCAGCTTGAAAGGCTGTAATGAAAAACTGTTTTTT; CDR3: CASSLKGCNEKLFF; J: TRBJ1-4; size: few; D: -; V: TRBV5-5
DNA: TGTGCCACCAGTGATTTCGGCGGACTAGCGGGGGATAGCACAGATACGCAGTATTTT; CDR3: CATSDFGGLAGDSTDTQYF; J: TRBJ2-3; size: few; D: TRBD2; V: TRBV24-1
DNA: TGCAGCGTTGAAGGGACAGGGGCCTACGAGCAGTACTTC; CDR3: CSVEGTGAYEQYF; J: TRBJ2-7; size: -; D: TRBD1; V: TRBV29-1
DNA: TGTGCCAGCAGCTTGCAGGAATTGAACACTGAAGCTTTCTTT; CDR3: CASSLQELNTEAFF; J: TRBJ1-1; size: -; D: -; V: TRBV11-2
DNA: TGTGCCAGCAGTTTCTCCGCCACGTGGGGAAGCTCCTACGAGCAGTACTTC; CDR3: CASSFSATWGSSYEQYF; J: TRBJ2-7; size: -; D: -; V: TRBV6-2/TRBV6-3
DNA: TGTGCCAGCAAGTACAGGGTGGGGGACACCGGGGAGCTGTTTTTT; CDR3: CASKYRVGDTGELFF; J: TRBJ2-2; size: few; D: -; V: TRBV2
DNA: TGTGCCAGCAGCCAAACTATCACAGATACGCAGTATTTT; CDR3: CASSQTITDTQYF; J: TRBJ2-3; size: few; D: -; V: TRBV3-1
DNA: TGTGCCACCAGCAGGGACACAGGCTCCTACGAGCAGTACTTC; CDR3: CATSRDTGSYEQYF; J: TRBJ2-7; size: many; D: -; V: TRBV15
DNA: TGTGCCAGCAGCCAAGAGGAGAAGAACGAGCAGTACTTC; CDR3: CASSQEEKNEQYF; J: TRBJ2-7; size: few; D: -; V: TRBV3-1
DNA: TGCGCCAGCAGCCCACGGACAGGCCCAGGGGAAAAACTGTTTTTT; CDR3: CASSPRTGPGEKLFF; J: TRBJ1-4; size: -; D: TRBD1; V: TRBV5-1
DNA: TGTGCCAGCAGCTTGATGTCTGGGGCCAACGTCCTGACTTTC; CDR3: CASSLMSGANVLTF; J: TRBJ2-6; size: -; D: -; V: TRBV5-5
DNA: TGTGCCAGCAGCCAACCGGGGGCTTATGGCTACACCTTC; CDR3: CASSQPGAYGYTF; J: TRBJ1-2; size: few; D: -; V: TRBV7-9
DNA: TGCGCCAGCAGCCCCTTCTTGCGGTTAGAGCAGTTCTTC; CDR3: CASSPFLRLEQFF; J: TRBJ2-1; size: few; D: -; V: TRBV5-1
DNA: TGTGCCAGCAGCTTAGAGACTAACTATGGCTACACCTTC; CDR3: CASSLETNYGYTF; J: TRBJ1-2; size: -; D: -; V: TRBV7-9
DNA: TGTGCCAGCAGCTTAGAGGGATTAGCCAAAAACATTCAGTACTTC; CDR3: CASSLEGLAKNIQYF; J: TRBJ2-4; size: -; D: -; V: TRBV7-9
DNA: TGTGCCAGCAGCTCACGAGCGGGGGACTACGAGCAGTACTTC; CDR3: CASSSRAGDYEQYF; J: TRBJ2-7; size: many; D: TRBD2; V: TRBV7-9
DNA: TGTGCCATCACCGGGACTAGCGGGGGGAGCTCCTACAATGAGCAGTTCTTC; CDR3: CAITGTSGGSSYNEQFF; J: TRBJ2-1; size: -; D: TRBD2; V: TRBV10-3
DNA: TGTGCCAGCAGTCAGAACCCGGTGGGTACGCAGTATTTT; CDR3: CASSQNPVGTQYF; J: TRBJ2-3; size: few; D: -; V: TRBV7-8
DNA: TGCGCCAGCACTGCGACAGAAGGGACGGCCTACGAGCAGTACTTC; CDR3: CASTATEGTAYEQYF; J: TRBJ2-7; size: -; D: -; V: TRBV5-1
DNA: TGTGCCAGTGATGGACGGGGCAATTCACCCCTCCACTTT; CDR3: CASDGRGNSPLHF; J: TRBJ1-6; size: -; D: -; V: TRBV28
DNA: TGTGCCAGCAGAACAGGCTACTTGAACACTGAAGCTTTCTTT; CDR3: CASRTGYLNTEAFF; J: TRBJ1-1; size: many; D: -; V: TRBV12-3/TRBV12-4
DNA: TGCGCCAGCAGCTTGGGTTTCCCAGGGCCAATCTACGAGCAGTACTTC; CDR3: CASSLGFPGPIYEQYF; J: TRBJ2-7; size: -; D: -; V: TRBV5-1
DNA: TGCGCCAGCAGCTTGGGGCAGATCGCCTCTACCCAGTACTTC; CDR3: CASSLGQIASTQYF; J: TRBJ2-5; size: many; D: -; V: TRBV5-1
DNA: TGTGCCAGCAGCCCTAAGGTCTATAGGGGGGGCACCACAGATACGCAGTATTTT; CDR3: CASSPKVYRGGTTDTQYF; J: TRBJ2-3; size: few; D: -; V: TRBV7-6
DNA: TGTGCCAGCAGCCCCATAGCGGGGGGGACGACCGGGGAGCTGTTTTTT; CDR3: CASSPIAGGTTGELFF; J: TRBJ2-2; size: -; D: TRBD2; V: TRBV7-8
DNA: TGTGCCAGCTCGGACAGAAACTCTGGAAACACCATATATTTT; CDR3: CASSDRNSGNTIYF; J: TRBJ1-3; size: few; D: -; V: TRBV18
DNA: TGCGCCAGCAGCTCCTTCAATGAGCAGTTCTTC; CDR3: CASSSFNEQFF; J: TRBJ2-1; size: many; D: -; V: TRBV5-1
DNA: TGCGCCAGCAGCTCCGCGCAGGGGGCCGGGACTGAAGCTTTCTTT; CDR3: CASSSAQGAGTEAFF; J: TRBJ1-1; size: many; D: TRBD1; V: TRBV5-1
DNA: TGTGCCAGCTCACCGGACAGCCGCAAGATAGGCACAGATACGCAGTATTTT; CDR3: CASSPDSRKIGTDTQYF; J: TRBJ2-3; size: few; D: -; V: TRBV18
DNA: TGTGCCAGCAGTTTATATCTACAGAACACTGAAGCTTTCTTT; CDR3: CASSLYLQNTEAFF; J: TRBJ1-1; size: few; D: -; V: TRBV12-3/TRBV12-4
DNA: TGTGCCACCAGTGATTCCGCCACCTGGACCTTC; CDR3: CATSDSATWTF; J: TRBJ1-2; size: -; D: -; V: TRBV24-1
DNA: TGCGCCAGCAGCTTGAACAGAGCAAGTTCTGGAAACACCATATATTTT; CDR3: CASSLNRASSGNTIYF; J: TRBJ1-3; size: -; D: -; V: TRBV5-1
DNA: TGTGCCAGCAGCCACCAGGGCGACACTGAAGCTTTCTTT; CDR3: CASSHQGDTEAFF; J: TRBJ1-1; size: -; D: -; V: TRBV3-1
DNA: TGTGCCAGCAGCTTAGGCGGGTGGAGTAATGGCTACACCTTC; CDR3: CASSLGGWSNGYTF; J: TRBJ1-2; size: -; D: -; V: TRBV5-6
DNA: TGCAGCGTTGTGGGAGCTGGGGCCCATTACGGTACGCAGTATTTT; CDR3: CSVVGAGAHYGTQYF; J: TRBJ2-3; size: many; D: -; V: TRBV29-1
DNA: TGTGCCAGCAGTGCCCTACAGGGGGCGCCAGCCTACGAGCAGTACTTC; CDR3: CASSALQGAPAYEQYF; J: TRBJ2-7; size: -; D: TRBD1; V: TRBV27
DNA: TGCAGTGCTCCCCGCGGGGGGGAGGCTGAAGCTTTCTTT; CDR3: CSAPRGGEAEAFF; J: TRBJ1-1; size: many; D: -; V: TRBV20-1
DNA: TGTGCCAGCAGCCCCAGTAGGCAGGGGACGGCAGATACGCAGTATTTT; CDR3: CASSPSRQGTADTQYF; J: TRBJ2-3; size: -; D: -; V: TRBV3-1
DNA: TGCGCCAGCAGTTATCGGGGAGACACAGATACGCAGTATTTT; CDR3: CASSYRGDTDTQYF; J: TRBJ2-3; size: many; D: -; V: TRBV10-2